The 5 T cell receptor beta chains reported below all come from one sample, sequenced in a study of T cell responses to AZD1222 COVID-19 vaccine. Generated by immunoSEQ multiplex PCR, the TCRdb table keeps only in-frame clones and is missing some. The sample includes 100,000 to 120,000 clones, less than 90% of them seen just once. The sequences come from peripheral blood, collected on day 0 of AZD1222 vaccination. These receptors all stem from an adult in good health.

The DNA for the CDR3 is TGTGCCAGCAGCGTAACTCGGACGGCGTTCTATGGCTACACCTTC. Protein product: CASSVTRTAFYGYTF. The V gene is TRBV3-1 (or the pseudogene TRBV3-2), the J gene TRBJ1-2; D unresolved. The germline gives CDR1 LGHDT, CDR2 YNNKEL (reference sequence). With 5 bases removed from V and 4 bases from J, the gap between germline ends came to 17 bases. The CDR3 totals 15 residues.

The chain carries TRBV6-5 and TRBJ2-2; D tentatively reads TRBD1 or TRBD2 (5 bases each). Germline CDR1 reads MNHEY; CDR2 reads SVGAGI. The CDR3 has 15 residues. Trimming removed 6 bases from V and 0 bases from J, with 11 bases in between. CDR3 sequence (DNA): TGTGCCAGCAGACACGGGACGGCGAACACCGGGGAGCTGTTTTTT. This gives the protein CASRHGTANTGELFF.

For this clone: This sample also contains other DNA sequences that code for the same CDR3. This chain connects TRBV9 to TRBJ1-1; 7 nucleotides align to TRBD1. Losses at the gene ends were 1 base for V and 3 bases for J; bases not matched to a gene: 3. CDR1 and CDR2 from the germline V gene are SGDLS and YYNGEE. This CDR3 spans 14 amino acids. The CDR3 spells CASSVQGGYTEAFF. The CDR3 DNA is TGTGCCAGCAGCGTACAGGGGGGGTACACTGAAGCTTTCTTT.

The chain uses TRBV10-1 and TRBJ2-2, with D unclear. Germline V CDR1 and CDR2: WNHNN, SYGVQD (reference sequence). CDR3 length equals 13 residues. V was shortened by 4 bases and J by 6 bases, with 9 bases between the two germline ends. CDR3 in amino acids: CASSVQVPGELFF. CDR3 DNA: TGCGCCAGCAGTGTCCAGGTTCCCGGGGAGCTGTTTTTT.

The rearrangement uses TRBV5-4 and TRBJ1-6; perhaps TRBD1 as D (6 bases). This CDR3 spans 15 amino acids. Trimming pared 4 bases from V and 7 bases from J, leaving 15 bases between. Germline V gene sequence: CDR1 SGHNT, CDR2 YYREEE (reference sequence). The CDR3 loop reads CASSARGVGNSPLHF. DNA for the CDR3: TGTGCCAGCAGCGCCAGGGGCGTTGGGAATTCACCCCTCCACTTT.